These T cell receptor beta chains were read from a single sample in a study of cytomegalovirus exposure and HLA in healthy donors. Assay used: immunoSEQ multiplex PCR; TCRdb lists only in-frame clones, some missing. This sample has under 150,000 clones; 73% occur once, and the top ten carry under 15%. The sequenced material came from PBMCs. The source of these receptors is a human donor in good health. The CDR3 runs from the conserved cysteine through the conserved F or W. D genes are given only for firm matches. Rows may omit the clone size; those that give it use once, few, many or a size class.

>TRBV7-7|NA|NA|TRBJ2-3|15
TGTGCTAGCAGCTTAGGAAGCGGGCGCACAGATACGCAGTATTTT
CASSLGSGRTDTQYF
>TRBV2|NA|NA|TRBJ2-7|13
TGTGCCAGCCGGGACATGAGCTCCTACGAGCAGTACTTC
CASRDMSSYEQYF
>TRBV5-4|NA|TRBD2|TRBJ2-2|16
TGTGCCAGCAGCTTGGCTAGCGGGATTAACACCGGGGAGCTGTTTTTT
CASSLASGINTGELFF
>TRBV30|NA|NA|TRBJ2-2|13
TGTGCCTGGAGCGAAACGGGCACCGGGGAGCTGTTTTTT
CAWSETGTGELFF
>TRBV13|NA|NA|TRBJ1-2|11
TGTGCCAGTCAGGGGCTGAATGGCTACACCTTC
CASQGLNGYTF
>TRBV18|NA|NA|TRBJ2-5|14
TGTGCCAGCTCACCTACGCGAGGGCAAGAGACCCAGTACTTC
CASSPTRGQETQYF
>TRBV19|NA|TRBD1|TRBJ1-4|16
TGTGCCAGTAGTCCCCGGACAGGGCTAAATAATGAAAAACTGTTTTTT
CASSPRTGLNNEKLFF
>TRBV7-9|once|TRBD2|TRBJ2-3|18
TGTGCCAGCAGATACCGACAGCTAACTAGCGGGACCGCAGATACGCAGTATTTT
CASRYRQLTSGTADTQYF
>TRBV5-1|NA|TRBD1|TRBJ2-2|18
TGCGCCAGCAGCTTGGTTGTGAGAGGACAGGGGGGAGCCGGGGAGCTGTTTTTT
CASSLVVRGQGGAGELFF
>TRBV12-5|NA|TRBD2|TRBJ2-7|20
TGTGCTAGTGGTTCCCCTGCGGACAGGGCCAGGACTAGCGGGTATTTCGAGCAGTACTTC
CASGSPADRARTSGYFEQYF
>TRBV25-1|NA|NA|TRBJ2-5|16
TGTGCCAGCAGTGAAGGTCGACTAGGCCGGGAGGAGACCCAGTACTTC
CASSEGRLGREETQYF
>TRBV28|NA|NA|TRBJ2-2|15
TGTGCCAGCAGTTCGAGGAGGGGCGGCACCGGGGAGCTGTTTTTT
CASSSRRGGTGELFF
>TRBV11-2|NA|NA|TRBJ2-7|13
TGTGCCAGCACCAGATCGGGGGGCCACGAGCAGTACTTC
CASTRSGGHEQYF
>TRBV5-1|NA|TRBD1|TRBJ2-6|15
TGCGCCAGCAGCACACAGGGGGCTGGGGCCAACGTCCTGACTTTC
CASSTQGAGANVLTF
>TRBV9|NA|NA|TRBJ1-1|13
TGTGCCAGCAGCGTAGAGCGGAACACTGAAGCTTTCTTT
CASSVERNTEAFF
>TRBV7-9|NA|TRBD2|TRBJ2-3|16
TGTGCCAGCAGCTTAGGCGGGGGGGCATTCACAGATACGCAGTATTTT
CASSLGGGAFTDTQYF
>TRBV4-1|NA|NA|TRBJ1-5|15
TGCGCCAGCAGCCGAGTTCAGGGAAGCAATCAGCCCCAGCATTTT
CASSRVQGSNQPQHF
>TRBV2|NA|TRBD1|TRBJ1-2|14
TGTGCCAGCAGTCCAACAGGGGTCTGGGATGGCTACACCTTC
CASSPTGVWDGYTF
>TRBV14|NA|NA|TRBJ2-1|16
TGTGCCAGTAGCCTTCGGCTCTCTCAGGGGTTCAATGAGCAGTTCTTC
CASSLRLSQGFNEQFF
>TRBV5-1|few|NA|TRBJ2-3|14
TGCGCCAGCAGCTTGGGGGGAGCAGCAGATACGCAGTATTTT
CASSLGGAADTQYF
>TRBV28|NA|TRBD1|TRBJ2-1|13
TGTGCCCTTGGACAGGGGACTTACAATGAGCAGTTCTTC
CALGQGTYNEQFF
>TRBV7-9|few|TRBD1|TRBJ2-7|15
TGTGCCAGCAGCTCAGGACAGACAGGGGCCTCCGAGCAGTACTTC
CASSSGQTGASEQYF
>TRBV7-7|NA|NA|TRBJ2-5|15
TGTGCTAGCAGCTTAAGCCTACAGGGTAGAGAGACCCAGTACTTC
CASSLSLQGRETQYF
>TRBV4-2|few|TRBD1|TRBJ1-1|15
TGTGCCAGCAGCCCCAGGGACAGTATGAACACTGAAGCTTTCTTT
CASSPRDSMNTEAFF
>TRBV10-3|NA|TRBD1|TRBJ1-2|14
TGTGCCATCAGTGCAGAACAGGGGATCTATGGCTACACCTTC
CAISAEQGIYGYTF
>TRBV6-6|NA|TRBD1|TRBJ1-5|13
TGTGCCAGCAGATCAGACAGGGATCAGCCCCAGCATTTT
CASRSDRDQPQHF
>TRBV19|NA|TRBD1|TRBJ2-7|13
TGTGCCAGCCGGGACAGGGGGCGAATCGAGCAGTACTTC
CASRDRGRIEQYF
>TRBV28|NA|TRBD1|TRBJ2-4|14
TGTGCCAGCAGTGCTACAGGGGGCGGAAACATTCAGTACTTC
CASSATGGGNIQYF
>TRBV19|few|TRBD1|TRBJ2-7|14
TGTGCCAGTAGTATGGGGACAGTGATCTACGAGCAGTACTTC
CASSMGTVIYEQYF
>TRBV5-4|once|TRBD1|TRBJ2-7|15
TGTGCCAGCAGCCGCCGGGACAGGGGCTCCTACGAGCAGTACTTC
CASSRRDRGSYEQYF
>TRBV5-6|NA|TRBD1|TRBJ2-4|12
TGTGCCAGCAGCAGGACAGGGAACATTCAGTACTTC
CASSRTGNIQYF
>TRBV2|NA|TRBD2|TRBJ2-1|13
TGTGCCACAAAGCCGGGACTAGCAGGTGAGCAGTTCTTC
CATKPGLAGEQFF
>TRBV5-1|NA|TRBD1|TRBJ2-7|15
TGCGCCAGCAGCTTGGCCCGGACAGGGGGATACGAGCAGTACTTC
CASSLARTGGYEQYF
>TRBV4-1|NA|NA|TRBJ1-5|15
TGCGCCAGCAGCCAAATAGACAGAGGGGGACAGCCCCAGCATTTT
CASSQIDRGGQPQHF
>TRBV25-1|NA|NA|TRBJ2-3|15
TGTGCCAGCAGTGATTGGGGGCCCCGCACAGATACGCAGTATTTT
CASSDWGPRTDTQYF
>TRBV19|NA|NA|TRBJ1-5|15
TGTGCCAGTAGTATTGAGACAGTCCGCTATCAGCCCCAGCATTTT
CASSIETVRYQPQHF
>TRBV6-1|NA|NA|TRBJ1-2|14
TGTGCCAGCAGTGAACTACAGGGAAACTATGGCTACACCTTC
CASSELQGNYGYTF
>TRBV6-4|NA|TRBD2|TRBJ2-1|16
TGTGCCAGCAGTGACACTTCGGGAGGGCTCTATAATGAGCAGTTCTTC
CASSDTSGGLYNEQFF
>TRBV29-1|NA|NA|TRBJ2-7|14
TGCAGCGTGGATCCGGGAACAGGGACCTACGAGCAGTACTTC
CSVDPGTGTYEQYF
>TRBV4-1|NA|NA|TRBJ2-6|18
TGCGCCAGCAGCCATGCCGGACAGACAATCTCTGGGGCCAACGTCCTGACTTTC
CASSHAGQTISGANVLTF
>TRBV15|NA|TRBD2|TRBJ2-3|20
TGTGCCACCAGCAGAGATATAGACACGAGCGGGATAAACCCTGCGGATACGCAGTATTTT
CATSRDIDTSGINPADTQYF
>TRBV5-6|NA|NA|TRBJ2-7|12
TGTGCCAGCAGCTTGGACTACTACGAGCAGTACTTC
CASSLDYYEQYF
>TRBV27|NA|TRBD1|TRBJ2-5|13
TGTGCCAGCAGTCCTCAGGGGGCAGAGACCCAGTACTTC
CASSPQGAETQYF
>TRBV11-2|NA|TRBD2|TRBJ2-3|17
TGTGCCAGCAGCTTACGGTTGTCTAGCGGGGGAGCAGATACGCAGTATTTT
CASSLRLSSGGADTQYF
>TRBV7-2|NA|TRBD1|TRBJ2-7|14
TGTGCCAGCAGCTTCCGGGACAGGAGATACGAGCAGTACTTC
CASSFRDRRYEQYF
>TRBV11-3|NA|NA|TRBJ2-2|15
TGTGCCAGCAGCTTAGAAATGGAGTCCTCCGGGGAGCTGTTTTTT
CASSLEMESSGELFF
>TRBV7-9|NA|NA|TRBJ2-3|15
TGTGCCAGCAGCGGAGAGCGGGTCATCACAGATACGCAGTATTTT
CASSGERVITDTQYF
>TRBV19|NA|TRBD1|TRBJ2-5|16
TGTGCCTCCCGGGGGACAGGTGCTCCGCCGGTAGAGACCCAGTACTTC
CASRGTGAPPVETQYF
>TRBV7-6|NA|TRBD1|TRBJ2-3|12
TGTGCCAGCAGCAGAGGGGGCGCAACGCAGTATTTT
CASSRGGATQYF
>TRBV21-1|once|NA|TRBJ2-3|13
TGTGCCAGCCGTAGACAGGGAACAGATACGCAGTATTTT
CASRRQGTDTQYF
>TRBV30|NA|TRBD2|TRBJ2-1|15
TGTGCCTGGAGTGTCGGCGGGAGCTCCTACAATGAGCAGTTCTTC
CAWSVGGSSYNEQFF
>TRBV29-1|NA|TRBD2|TRBJ2-7|14
TGCAGCGTTGATGGAGGGGAGGGGACGACGGGGCAGTACTTC
CSVDGGEGTTGQYF
>TRBV7-9|NA|TRBD2|TRBJ2-1|18
TGTGCCAGCAGCTCCGCCGGGACTAGCGGGGGGGCCTACAATGAGCAGTTCTTC
CASSSAGTSGGAYNEQFF
>TRBV6-5|NA|NA|TRBJ2-7|14
TGTGCCAGCAGCTCCTCCGGAGGTTCGGGGGAGCAGTACTTC
CASSSSGGSGEQYF
>TRBV11-3|NA|TRBD2|TRBJ2-7|18
TGTGCCAGCAGCTCACCCAGGGGGGGGACTAGCGGACCCTACGAGCAGTACTTC
CASSSPRGGTSGPYEQYF
>TRBV28|few|TRBD1|TRBJ2-7|15
TGTGCCAGCAGTTTATACCCCGACAGGGTGGGCGAGCAGTACTTC
CASSLYPDRVGEQYF
>TRBV6-5|NA|NA|TRBJ1-5|14
TGTGCCAGCAGTTCCTCAGGGGTCGGTCAGCCCCAGCATTTT
CASSSSGVGQPQHF